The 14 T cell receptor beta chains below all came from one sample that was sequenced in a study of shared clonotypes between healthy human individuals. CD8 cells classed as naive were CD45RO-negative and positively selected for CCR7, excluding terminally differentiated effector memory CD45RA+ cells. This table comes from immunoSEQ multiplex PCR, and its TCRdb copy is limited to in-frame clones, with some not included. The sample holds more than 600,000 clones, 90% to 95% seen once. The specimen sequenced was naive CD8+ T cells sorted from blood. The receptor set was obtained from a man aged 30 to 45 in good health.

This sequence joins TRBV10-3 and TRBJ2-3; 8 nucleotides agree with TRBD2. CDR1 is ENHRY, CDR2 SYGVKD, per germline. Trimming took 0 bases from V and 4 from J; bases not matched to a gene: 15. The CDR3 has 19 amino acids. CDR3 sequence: CAISESTSGGGISSDTQYF. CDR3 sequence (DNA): TGTGCCATCAGTGAGTCTACTAGCGGTGGCGGGATTTCCTCAGATACGCAGTATTTT.

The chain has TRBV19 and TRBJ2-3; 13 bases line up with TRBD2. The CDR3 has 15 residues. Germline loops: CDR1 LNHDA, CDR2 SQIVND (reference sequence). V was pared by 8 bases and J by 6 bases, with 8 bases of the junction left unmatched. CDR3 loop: CASASLAGGPDTQYF. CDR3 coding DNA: TGTGCCAGTGCCTCACTAGCGGGAGGGCCGGATACGCAGTATTTT.

The CDR3 region has the DNA TGTGCCAGCAGCACGGGACAGGACTATGGCTACACCTTC. It is translated as CASSTGQDYGYTF. The chain employs TRBV7-3 and TRBJ1-2; 8 bases are shared with TRBD1. The germline CDR1 and CDR2 sequences are SGHTA and FQGTGA. J was trimmed by 3 bases and V by 5 bases; bases with no gene match: 2. This CDR3 has 13 amino acids.

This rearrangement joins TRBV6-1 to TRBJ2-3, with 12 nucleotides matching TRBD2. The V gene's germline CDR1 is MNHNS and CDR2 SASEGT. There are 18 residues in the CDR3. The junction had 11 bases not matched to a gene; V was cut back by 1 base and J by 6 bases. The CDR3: CASSEEGLAGVGIDTQYF. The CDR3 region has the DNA TGTGCCAGCAGTGAAGAGGGACTAGCGGGCGTCGGTATTGATACGCAGTATTTT.

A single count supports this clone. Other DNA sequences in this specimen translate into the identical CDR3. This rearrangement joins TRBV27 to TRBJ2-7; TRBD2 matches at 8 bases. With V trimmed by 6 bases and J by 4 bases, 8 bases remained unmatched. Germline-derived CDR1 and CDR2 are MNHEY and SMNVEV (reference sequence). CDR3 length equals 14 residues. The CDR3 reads CASSPGRERYEQYF. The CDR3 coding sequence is TGTGCCAGCAGCCCCGGGAGGGAGCGATACGAGCAGTACTTC.

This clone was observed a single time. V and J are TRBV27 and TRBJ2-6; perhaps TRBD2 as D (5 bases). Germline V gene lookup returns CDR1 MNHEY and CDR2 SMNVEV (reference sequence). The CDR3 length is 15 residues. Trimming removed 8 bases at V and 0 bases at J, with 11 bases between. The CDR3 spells CASRGSSSGANVLTF. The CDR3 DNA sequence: TGTGCCAGCCGGGGATCCAGCTCTGGGGCCAACGTCCTGACTTTC.

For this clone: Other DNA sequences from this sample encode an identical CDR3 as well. The CDR3 nucleotides are TGTGCCAGCATCGGCGGGAGTTACGAGCAGTACTTC. Its protein product is CASIGGSYEQYF. The chain carries TRBV2 and TRBJ2-7; 7 bases are a match to TRBD2. V lost 7 bases, J lost 4 bases, and 4 bases stayed unmatched. This CDR3 is built from 12 residues. Germline assignment: CDR1 SNHLY and CDR2 FYNNEI.

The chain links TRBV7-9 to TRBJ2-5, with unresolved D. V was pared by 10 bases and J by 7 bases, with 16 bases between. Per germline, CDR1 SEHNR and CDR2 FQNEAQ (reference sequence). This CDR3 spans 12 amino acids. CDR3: CATATERATQYF. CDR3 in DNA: TGTGCCACCGCGACTGAGCGCGCGACCCAGTACTTC.

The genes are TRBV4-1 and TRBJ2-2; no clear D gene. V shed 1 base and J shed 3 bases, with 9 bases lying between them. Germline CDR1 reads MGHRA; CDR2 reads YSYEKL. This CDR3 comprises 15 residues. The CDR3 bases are TGCGCCAGCAGCCAAGTTCCCCAGTACACCGGGGAGCTGTTTTTT. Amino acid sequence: CASSQVPQYTGELFF.

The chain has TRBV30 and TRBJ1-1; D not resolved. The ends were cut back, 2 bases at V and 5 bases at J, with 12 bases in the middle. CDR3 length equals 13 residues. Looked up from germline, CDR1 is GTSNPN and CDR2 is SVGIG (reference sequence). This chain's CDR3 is CAWSMSPGTEAFF. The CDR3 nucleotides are TGTGCCTGGAGTATGTCCCCCGGGACTGAAGCTTTCTTT.

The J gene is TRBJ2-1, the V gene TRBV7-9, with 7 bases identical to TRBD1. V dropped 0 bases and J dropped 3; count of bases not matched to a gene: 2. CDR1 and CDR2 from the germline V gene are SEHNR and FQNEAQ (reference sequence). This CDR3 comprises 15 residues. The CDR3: CASSLARQGYNEQFF. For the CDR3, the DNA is TGTGCCAGCAGCTTAGCGCGACAGGGCTACAATGAGCAGTTCTTC.

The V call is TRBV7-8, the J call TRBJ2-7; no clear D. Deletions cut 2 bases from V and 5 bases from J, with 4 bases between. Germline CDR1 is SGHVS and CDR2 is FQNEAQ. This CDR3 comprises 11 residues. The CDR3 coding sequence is TGTGCCAGCAGCTTAACGGACGAGCAGTACTTC. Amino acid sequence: CASSLTDEQYF.

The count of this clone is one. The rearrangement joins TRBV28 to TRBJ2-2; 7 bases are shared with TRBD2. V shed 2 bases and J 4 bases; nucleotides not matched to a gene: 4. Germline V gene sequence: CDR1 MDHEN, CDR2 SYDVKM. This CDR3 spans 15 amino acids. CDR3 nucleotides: TGTGCCAGCAGTTTAACGGCGGGAGTCACCGGGGAGCTGTTTTTT. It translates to CASSLTAGVTGELFF.

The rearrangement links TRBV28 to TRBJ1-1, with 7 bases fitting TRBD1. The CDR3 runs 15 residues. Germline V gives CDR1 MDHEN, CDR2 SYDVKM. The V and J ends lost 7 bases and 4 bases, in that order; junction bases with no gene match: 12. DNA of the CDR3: TGTGCCAGCACCGTACCGGGACAGCGGGGCACTGAAGCTTTCTTT. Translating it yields CASTVPGQRGTEAFF.